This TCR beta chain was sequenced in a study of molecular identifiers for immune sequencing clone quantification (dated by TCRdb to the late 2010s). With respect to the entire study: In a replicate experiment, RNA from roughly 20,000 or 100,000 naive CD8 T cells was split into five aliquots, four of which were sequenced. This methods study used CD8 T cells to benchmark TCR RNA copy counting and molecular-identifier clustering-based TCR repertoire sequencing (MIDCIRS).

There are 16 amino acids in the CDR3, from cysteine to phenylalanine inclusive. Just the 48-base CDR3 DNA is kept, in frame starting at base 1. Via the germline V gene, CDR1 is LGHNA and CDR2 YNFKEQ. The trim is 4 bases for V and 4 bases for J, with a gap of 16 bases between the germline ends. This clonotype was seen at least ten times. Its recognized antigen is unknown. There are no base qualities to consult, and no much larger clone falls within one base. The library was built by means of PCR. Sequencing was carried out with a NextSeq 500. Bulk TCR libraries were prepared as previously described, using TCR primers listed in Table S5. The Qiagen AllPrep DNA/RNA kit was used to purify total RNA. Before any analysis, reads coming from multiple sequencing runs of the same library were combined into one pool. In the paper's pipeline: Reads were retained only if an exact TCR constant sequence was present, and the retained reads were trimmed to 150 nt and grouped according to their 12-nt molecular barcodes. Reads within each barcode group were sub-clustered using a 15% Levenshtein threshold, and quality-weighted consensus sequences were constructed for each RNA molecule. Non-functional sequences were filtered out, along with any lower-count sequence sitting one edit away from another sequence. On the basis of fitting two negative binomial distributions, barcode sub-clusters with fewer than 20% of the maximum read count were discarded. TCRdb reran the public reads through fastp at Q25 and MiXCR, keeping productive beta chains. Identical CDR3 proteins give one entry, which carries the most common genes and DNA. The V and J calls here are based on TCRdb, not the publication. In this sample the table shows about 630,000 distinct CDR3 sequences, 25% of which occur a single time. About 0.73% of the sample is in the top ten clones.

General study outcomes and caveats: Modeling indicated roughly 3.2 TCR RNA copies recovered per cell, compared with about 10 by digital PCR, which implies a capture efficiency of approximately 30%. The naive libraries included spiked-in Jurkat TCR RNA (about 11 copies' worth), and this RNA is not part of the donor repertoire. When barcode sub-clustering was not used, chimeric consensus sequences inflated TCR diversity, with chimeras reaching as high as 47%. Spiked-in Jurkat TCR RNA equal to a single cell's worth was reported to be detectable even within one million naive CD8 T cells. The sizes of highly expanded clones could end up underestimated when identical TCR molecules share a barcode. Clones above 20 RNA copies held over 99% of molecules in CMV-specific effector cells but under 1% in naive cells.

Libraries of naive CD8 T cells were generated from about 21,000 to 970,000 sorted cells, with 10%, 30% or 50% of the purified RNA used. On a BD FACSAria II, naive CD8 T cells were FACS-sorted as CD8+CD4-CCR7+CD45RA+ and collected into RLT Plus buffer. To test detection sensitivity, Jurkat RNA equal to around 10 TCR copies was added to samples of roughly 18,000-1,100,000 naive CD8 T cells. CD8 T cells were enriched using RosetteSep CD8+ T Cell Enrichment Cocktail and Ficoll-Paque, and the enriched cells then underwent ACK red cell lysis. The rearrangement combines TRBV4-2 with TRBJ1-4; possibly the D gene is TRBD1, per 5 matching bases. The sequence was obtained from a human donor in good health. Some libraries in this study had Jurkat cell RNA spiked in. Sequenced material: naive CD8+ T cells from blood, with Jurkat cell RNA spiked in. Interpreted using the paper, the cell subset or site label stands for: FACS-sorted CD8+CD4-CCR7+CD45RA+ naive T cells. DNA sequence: TGTGCCAGCAGCCTCCCATTGACAGCGGTTAATGAAAAACTGTTTTTT. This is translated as CASSLPLTAVNEKLFF.